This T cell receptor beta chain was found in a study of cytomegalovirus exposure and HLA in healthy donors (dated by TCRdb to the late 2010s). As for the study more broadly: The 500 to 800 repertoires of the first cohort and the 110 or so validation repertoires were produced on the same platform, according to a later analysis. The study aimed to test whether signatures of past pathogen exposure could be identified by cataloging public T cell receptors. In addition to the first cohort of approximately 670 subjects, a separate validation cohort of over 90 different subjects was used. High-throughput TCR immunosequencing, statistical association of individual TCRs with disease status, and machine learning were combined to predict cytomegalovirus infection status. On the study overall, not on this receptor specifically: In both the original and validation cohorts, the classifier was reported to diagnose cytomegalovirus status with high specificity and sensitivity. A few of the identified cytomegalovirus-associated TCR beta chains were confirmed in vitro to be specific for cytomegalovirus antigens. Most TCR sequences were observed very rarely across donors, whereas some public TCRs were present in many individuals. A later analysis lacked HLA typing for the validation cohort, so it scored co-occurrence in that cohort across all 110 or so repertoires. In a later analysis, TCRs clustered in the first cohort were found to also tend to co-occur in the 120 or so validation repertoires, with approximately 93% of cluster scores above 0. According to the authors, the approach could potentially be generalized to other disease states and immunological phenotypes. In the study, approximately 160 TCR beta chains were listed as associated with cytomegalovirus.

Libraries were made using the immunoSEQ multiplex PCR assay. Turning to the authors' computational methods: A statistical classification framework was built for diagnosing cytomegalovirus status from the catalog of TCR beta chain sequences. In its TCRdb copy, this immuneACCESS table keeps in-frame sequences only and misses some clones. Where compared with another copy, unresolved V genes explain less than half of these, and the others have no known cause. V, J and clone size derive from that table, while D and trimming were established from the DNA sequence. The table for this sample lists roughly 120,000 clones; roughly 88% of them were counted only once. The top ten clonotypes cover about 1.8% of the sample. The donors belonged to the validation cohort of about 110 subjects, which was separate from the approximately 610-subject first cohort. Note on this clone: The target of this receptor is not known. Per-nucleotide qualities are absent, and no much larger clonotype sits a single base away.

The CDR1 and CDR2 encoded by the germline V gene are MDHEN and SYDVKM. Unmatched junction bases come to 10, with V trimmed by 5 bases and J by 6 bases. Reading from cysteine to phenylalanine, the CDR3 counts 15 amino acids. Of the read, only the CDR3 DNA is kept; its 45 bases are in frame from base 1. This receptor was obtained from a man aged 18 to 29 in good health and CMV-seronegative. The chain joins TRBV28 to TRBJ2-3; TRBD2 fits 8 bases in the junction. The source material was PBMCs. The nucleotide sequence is TGTGCCAGCAGTCCAGATAAAGCGGGAGCGGATACGCAGTATTTT. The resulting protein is CASSPDKAGADTQYF.